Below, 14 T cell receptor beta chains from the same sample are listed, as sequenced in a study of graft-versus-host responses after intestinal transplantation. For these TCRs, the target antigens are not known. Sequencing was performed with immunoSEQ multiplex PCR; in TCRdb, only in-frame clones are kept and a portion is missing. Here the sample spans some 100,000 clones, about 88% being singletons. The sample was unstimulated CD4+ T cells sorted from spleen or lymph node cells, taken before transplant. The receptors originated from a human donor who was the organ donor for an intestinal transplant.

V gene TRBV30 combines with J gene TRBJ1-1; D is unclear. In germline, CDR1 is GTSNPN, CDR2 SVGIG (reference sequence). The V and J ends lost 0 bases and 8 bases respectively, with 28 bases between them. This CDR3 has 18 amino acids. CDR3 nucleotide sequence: TGTGCCTGGAGTGTCTATTGGCGGTATGTACCATCGAAGACCGAAGCTTTCTTT. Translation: CAWSVYWRYVPSKTEAFF.

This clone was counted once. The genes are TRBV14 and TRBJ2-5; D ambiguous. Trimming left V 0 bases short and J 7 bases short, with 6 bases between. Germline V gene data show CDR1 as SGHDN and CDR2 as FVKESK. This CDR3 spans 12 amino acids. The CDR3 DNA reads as TGTGCCAGCAGCCAAGATTCCCGGACCCAGTACTTC. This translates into CASSQDSRTQYF.

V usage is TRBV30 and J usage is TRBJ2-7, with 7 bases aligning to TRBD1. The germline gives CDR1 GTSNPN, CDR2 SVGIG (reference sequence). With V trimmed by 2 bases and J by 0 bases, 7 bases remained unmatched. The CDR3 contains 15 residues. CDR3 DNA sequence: TGTGCCTGGAGTCAAGGACAGGCCAGCTCCTACGAGCAGTACTTC. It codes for CAWSQGQASSYEQYF.

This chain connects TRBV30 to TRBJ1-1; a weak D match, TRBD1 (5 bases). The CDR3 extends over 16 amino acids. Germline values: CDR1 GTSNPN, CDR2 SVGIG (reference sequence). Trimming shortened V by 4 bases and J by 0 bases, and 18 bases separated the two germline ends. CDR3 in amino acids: CAWNRAGSRMNTEAFF. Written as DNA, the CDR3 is TGTGCCTGGAATCGGGCAGGGTCAAGGATGAACACTGAAGCTTTCTTT.

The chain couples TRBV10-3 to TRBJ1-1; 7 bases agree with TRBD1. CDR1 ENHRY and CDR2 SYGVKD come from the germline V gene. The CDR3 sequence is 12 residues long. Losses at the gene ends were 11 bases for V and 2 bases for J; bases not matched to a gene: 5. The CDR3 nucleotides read TGTGCCGTACAGGGGTCCAACACTGAAGCTTTCTTT. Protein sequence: CAVQGSNTEAFF.

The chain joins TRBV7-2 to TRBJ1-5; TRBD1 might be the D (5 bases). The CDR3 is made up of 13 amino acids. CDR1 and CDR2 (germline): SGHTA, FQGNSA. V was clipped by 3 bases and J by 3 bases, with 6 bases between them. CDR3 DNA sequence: TGTGCCAGCAGCTTCAGGGTCAATCAGCCCCAGCATTTT. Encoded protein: CASSFRVNQPQHF.

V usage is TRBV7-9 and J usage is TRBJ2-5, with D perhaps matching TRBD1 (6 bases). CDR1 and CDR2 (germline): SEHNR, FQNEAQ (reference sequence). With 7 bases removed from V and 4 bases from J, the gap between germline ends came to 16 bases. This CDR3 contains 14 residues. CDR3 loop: CASTYTTGTETQYF. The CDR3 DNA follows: TGTGCCAGCACCTATACAACAGGGACAGAGACCCAGTACTTC.

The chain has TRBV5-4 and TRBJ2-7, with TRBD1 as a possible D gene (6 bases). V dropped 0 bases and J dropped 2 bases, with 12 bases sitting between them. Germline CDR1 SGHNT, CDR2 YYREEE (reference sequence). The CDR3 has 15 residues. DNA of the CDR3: TGTGCCAGCAGCTTGGTCGGCAGGGGAACCTACGAGCAGTACTTC. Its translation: CASSLVGRGTYEQYF.

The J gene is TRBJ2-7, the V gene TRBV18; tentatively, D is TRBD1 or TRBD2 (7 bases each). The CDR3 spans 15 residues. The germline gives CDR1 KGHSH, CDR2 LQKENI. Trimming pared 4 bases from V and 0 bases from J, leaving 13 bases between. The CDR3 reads CASSHQGGFSYEQYF. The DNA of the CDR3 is TGTGCCAGCTCACATCAGGGGGGGTTCTCCTACGAGCAGTACTTC.

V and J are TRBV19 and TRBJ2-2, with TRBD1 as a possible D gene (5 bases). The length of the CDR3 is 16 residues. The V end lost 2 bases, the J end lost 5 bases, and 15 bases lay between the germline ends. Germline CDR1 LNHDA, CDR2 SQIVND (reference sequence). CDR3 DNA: TGTGCCAGTAGTATACTTCTTGGTGGGGCGACCGGGGAGCTGTTTTTT. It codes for CASSILLGGATGELFF.

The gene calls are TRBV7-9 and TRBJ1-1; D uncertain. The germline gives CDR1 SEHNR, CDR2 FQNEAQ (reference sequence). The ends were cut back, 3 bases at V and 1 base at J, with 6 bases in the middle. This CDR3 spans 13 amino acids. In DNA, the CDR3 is TGTGCCAGCAGCTTTAGCAAGAACACTGAAGCTTTCTTT. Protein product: CASSFSKNTEAFF.

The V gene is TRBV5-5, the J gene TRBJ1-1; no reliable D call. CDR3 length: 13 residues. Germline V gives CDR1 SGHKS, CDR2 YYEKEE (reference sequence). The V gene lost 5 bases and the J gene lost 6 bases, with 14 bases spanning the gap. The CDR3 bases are TGTGCCAGCAGACCGGGCCAAAACCCTGAAGCTTTCTTT. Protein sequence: CASRPGQNPEAFF.

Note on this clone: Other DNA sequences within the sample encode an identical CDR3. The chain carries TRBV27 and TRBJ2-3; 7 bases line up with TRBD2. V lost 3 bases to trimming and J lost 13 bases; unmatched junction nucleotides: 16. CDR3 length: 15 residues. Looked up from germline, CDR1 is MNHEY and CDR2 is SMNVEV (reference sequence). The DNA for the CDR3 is TGTGCCAGCAGTTTTTGGCAGGACCCGCGTGGGACTAAGTATTTT. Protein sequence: CASSFWQDPRGTKYF.

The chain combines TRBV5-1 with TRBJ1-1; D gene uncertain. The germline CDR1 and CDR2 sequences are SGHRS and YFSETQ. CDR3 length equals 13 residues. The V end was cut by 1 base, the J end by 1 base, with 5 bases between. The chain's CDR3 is CASSLPGNTEAFF. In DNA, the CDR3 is TGCGCCAGCAGCTTGCCAGGGAACACTGAAGCTTTCTTT. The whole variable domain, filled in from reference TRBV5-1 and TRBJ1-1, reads KAGVTQTPRYLIKTRGQQVTLSCSPISGHRSVSWYQQTPGQGLQFLFEYFSETQRNKGNFPGRFSGRQFSNSRSEMNVSTLELGDSALYLCASSLPGNTEAFFGQGTRLTVV.